These 32 T cell receptor beta chains were all obtained from the same sample, sequenced in a study of T cells in localized non-small cell lung cancer. Sequenced by immunoSEQ multiplex PCR; TCRdb stores in-frame clones only, minus some. The sample contains 25,000 to 30,000 clones, 80% to 85% of which appear only once. The sample in question was peripheral blood mononuclear cells, obtained before any cancer treatment. These TCRs come from a man aged 40 to 69 with stage III lung adenocarcinoma.

The gene calls are TRBV11-3 and TRBJ2-1, with 10 bases that match TRBD2. Germline assignment: CDR1 SGHNT and CDR2 YENEEA. The ends lost 5 bases at V and 7 bases at J; junction bases unmatched: 8. The CDR3 is made up of 15 amino acids. The CDR3 is CASSAGTSAFNEQFF. As DNA, the CDR3 is TGTGCCAGCAGCGCCGGGACTAGCGCCTTTAATGAGCAGTTCTTC. The full variable domain, with the rest looked up from reference TRBV11-3 and TRBJ2-1, is EAGVVQSPRYKIIEKKQPVAFWCNPISGHNTLYWYLQNLGQGPELLIRYENEEAVDDSQLPKDRFSAERLKGVDSTLKIQPAELGDSAVYLCASSAGTSAFNEQFFGPGTRLTVL.

This chain connects TRBV25-1 to TRBJ1-4; D remains ambiguous. The V gene lost 2 bases and the J gene lost 2 bases, with 15 bases spanning the gap. The length of the CDR3 is 17 residues. Germline V gene data show CDR1 as MGHDK and CDR2 as SYGVNS. The CDR3 reads CASSEPGGFRTNEKLFF. As DNA, the CDR3 is TGTGCCAGCAGTGAACCCGGAGGGTTTAGGACTAATGAAAAACTGTTTTTT. Full variable domain (rest looked up from reference TRBV25-1 and TRBJ1-4): EADIYQTPRYLVIGTGKKITLECSQTMGHDKMYWYQQDPGMELHLIHYSYGVNSTEKGDLSSESTVSRIRTEHFPLTLESARPSHTSQYLCASSEPGGFRTNEKLFFGSGTQLSVL.

This chain connects TRBV5-1 to TRBJ2-5, with D hard to call. This CDR3 has 14 residues. The germline V gene encodes CDR1 SGHRS and CDR2 YFSETQ. The V and J ends lost 5 bases and 2 bases respectively, with 13 bases between them. CDR3 protein: CASSPQTSQETQYF. CDR3 DNA sequence: TGCGCCAGCAGTCCGCAGACATCGCAAGAGACCCAGTACTTC. Full variable domain (remainder filled in from reference TRBV5-1 and TRBJ2-5): KAGVTQTPRYLIKTRGQQVTLSCSPISGHRSVSWYQQTPGQGLQFLFEYFSETQRNKGNFPGRFSGRQFSNSRSEMNVSTLELGDSALYLCASSPQTSQETQYFGPGTRLLVL.

The chain couples TRBV7-7 to TRBJ2-1; 13 positions match TRBD2. Germline lookup yields CDR1 SSHAT and CDR2 FNYEAQ (reference sequence). V shed 2 bases and J 8 bases; nucleotides not matched to a gene: 6. The CDR3 totals 16 residues. CDR3 in amino acids: CASSLHGTSGVDEQFF. DNA of the CDR3: TGTGCCAGCAGCTTACACGGGACTAGCGGGGTGGATGAGCAGTTCTTC.

The sample holds one count of this clone. This chain links TRBV27 with TRBJ2-2; the match to TRBD2 covers 8 bases. With V trimmed by 6 bases and J by 2 bases, 14 bases remained unmatched. CDR1 and CDR2 from the germline V gene are MNHEY and SMNVEV (reference sequence). This CDR3 spans 18 amino acids. The CDR3 is CASRNYSGTSVNTGELFF. In DNA, the CDR3 is TGTGCCAGCAGAAATTACTCCGGGACTAGTGTAAACACCGGGGAGCTGTTTTTT.

A single count supports this clone. This chain joins TRBV5-1 and TRBJ2-3; D assignment may be TRBD1 or TRBD2 (5 bases each). V gave up 5 bases and J gave up 4 bases, with 11 bases separating them. CDR1 is SGHRS, CDR2 YFSETQ, per germline. The CDR3 runs to 13 residues. The CDR3 loop is CASSPRGADTQYF. CDR3 DNA: TGCGCCAGCAGTCCCCGGGGCGCAGATACGCAGTATTTT.

This clone showed up just a few times. The V gene is TRBV7-3, the J gene TRBJ1-1; D gene uncertain. Germline CDR1 and CDR2: SGHTA and FQGTGA. The V and J ends lost 4 bases and 0 bases respectively, with 6 bases between them. The CDR3 runs to 13 residues. CDR3 sequence: CASSSYLNTEAFF. In nucleotides, the CDR3 is TGTGCCAGCAGCTCATATCTGAACACTGAAGCTTTCTTT. The full variable domain, in which reference TRBV7-3 and TRBJ1-1 provide the parts outside the CDR3, is GAGVSQTPSNKVTEKGKYVELRCDPISGHTALYWYRQSLGQGPEFLIYFQGTGAADDSGLPNDRFFAVRPEGSVSTLKIQRTERGDSAVYLCASSSYLNTEAFFGQGTRLTVV.

The V and J genes are TRBV4-1 and TRBJ2-5, with D possibly being TRBD2 (6 bases). This CDR3 has 13 residues. CDR1 is MGHRA, CDR2 YSYEKL, per germline. The V gene lost 6 bases and the J gene lost 5 bases, with 13 bases spanning the gap. In DNA form, the CDR3 reads TGCGCCAGCAGTCTGACTAGACCTGAGACCCAGTACTTC. As protein: CASSLTRPETQYF.

This clone occurred once. The rearrangement uses TRBV28 and TRBJ1-3, with D tentatively TRBD1 (6 bases). The ends were cut back, 7 bases at V and 4 bases at J, with 14 bases in the middle. The germline V gene encodes CDR1 MDHEN and CDR2 SYDVKM. The CDR3 is 14 amino acids. The chain's CDR3 is CASTQQGSGNTIYF. For the CDR3, the DNA is TGTGCCAGCACCCAACAGGGCTCGGGAAACACCATATATTTT.

The genes are TRBV27 and TRBJ2-3; D is uncertain. The CDR3 is made up of 15 amino acids. Trimming took 6 bases from V and 0 from J, leaving 13 bases between them. The germline V gene encodes CDR1 MNHEY and CDR2 SMNVEV (reference sequence). CDR3 bases: TGTGCCAGCAGCTTTAACATACTTAGCACAGATACGCAGTATTTT. It translates to CASSFNILSTDTQYF.

The chain employs TRBV25-1 and TRBJ1-2, with 9 positions matching TRBD1. CDR1 and CDR2 (germline): MGHDK, SYGVNS. The CDR3 runs to 13 residues. V dropped 10 bases and J dropped 9; count of bases not matched to a gene: 12. CDR3 residues: CATQGSGQGRYTF. Here the CDR3 DNA reads TGTGCCACCCAGGGGTCGGGACAGGGACGCTACACCTTC.

The chain links TRBV7-9 to TRBJ2-3; 11 nucleotides align to TRBD2. The CDR3 sequence is 17 residues long. With V trimmed by 2 bases and J by 0 bases, 4 bases remained unmatched. The germline V gene encodes CDR1 SEHNR and CDR2 FQNEAQ (reference sequence). The CDR3 DNA follows: TGTGCCAGCAGCTTATTTACTAGCGGGGGCAGCACAGATACGCAGTATTTT. Residues: CASSLFTSGGSTDTQYF.

The chain is built from TRBV19 and TRBJ2-5; D tentatively fits TRBD1 or TRBD2 (5 bases each). Germline V gene sequence: CDR1 LNHDA, CDR2 SQIVND (reference sequence). Between the trimmed V and J ends, which lost 3 bases and 2 bases, there was a span of 13 bases. The CDR3 is 15 amino acids. CDR3 residues: CASSIAGSPQETQYF. The CDR3 DNA follows: TGTGCCAGTAGTATCGCAGGGAGCCCTCAAGAGACCCAGTACTTC. The whole variable domain, remainder taken from reference TRBV19 and TRBJ2-5, is DGGITQSPKYLFRKEGQNVTLSCEQNLNHDAMYWYRQDPGQGLRLIYYSQIVNDFQKGDIAEGYSVSREKKESFPLTVTSAQKNPTAFYLCASSIAGSPQETQYFGPGTRLLVL.

The V and J genes are TRBV5-5 and TRBJ2-1; D is possibly TRBD2 (7 bases). The length of the CDR3 is 14 residues. Trimming pared 3 bases from V and 9 bases from J, leaving 16 bases between. From germline, CDR1 is SGHKS and CDR2 YYEKEE (reference sequence). CDR3 in amino acids: CASSSARGAGEQFF. For the CDR3, the DNA is TGTGCCAGCAGCTCCGCCCGGGGGGCCGGTGAGCAGTTCTTC.

This sequence joins TRBV27 and TRBJ2-6; 7 bases agree with TRBD2. The V gene's germline CDR1 is MNHEY and CDR2 SMNVEV (reference sequence). The CDR3 has 14 residues. Trimming removed 6 bases from V and 2 bases from J; junction bases left unmatched: 1. The DNA for the CDR3 is TGTGCCAGCAGGGGGGGGGCTGGGGCCAACGTCCTGACTTTC. Its translation: CASRGGAGANVLTF. The entire variable domain, with the rest obtained from reference TRBV27 and TRBJ2-6, is as follows: EAQVTQNPRYLITVTGKKLTVTCSQNMNHEYMSWYRQDPGLGLRQIYYSMNVEVTDKGDVPEGYKVSRKEKRNFPLILESPSPNQTSLYFCASRGGAGANVLTFGAGSRLTVL.

The chain links TRBV5-5 to TRBJ1-4; perhaps TRBD1 as D (6 bases). The CDR3 loop spans 14 amino acids. Germline V gene lookup returns CDR1 SGHKS and CDR2 YYEKEE (reference sequence). The V and J ends lost 4 bases and 7 bases respectively, with 14 bases between them. CDR3: CASSPRQDSEKLFF. The CDR3 DNA is TGTGCCAGCAGCCCCCGACAGGATAGTGAAAAACTGTTTTTT.

The chain joins TRBV5-1 to TRBJ1-5; 8 bases agree with TRBD1. This CDR3 is 15 amino acids long. Germline loops: CDR1 SGHRS, CDR2 YFSETQ. The V gene end was trimmed by 0 bases and the J gene end by 6 bases; junction bases not matched to a gene: 5. CDR3 protein: CASSLDGQGTQPQHF. CDR3 nucleotides: TGCGCCAGCAGCTTGGATGGACAGGGTACTCAGCCCCAGCATTTT.

The chain carries TRBV28 and TRBJ1-4, with D uncertain. The CDR3 loop spans 14 amino acids. Germline CDR1 MDHEN, CDR2 SYDVKM. Trimming took 0 bases from V and 2 from J, leaving 4 bases between them. Written as DNA, the CDR3 is TGTGCCAGCAGTTTATGGCAGACTAATGAAAAACTGTTTTTT. This gives the protein CASSLWQTNEKLFF.

J is TRBJ2-1 and V is TRBV7-2, with unresolved D. The CDR3 extends over 15 amino acids. The V and J ends lost 1 base and 3 bases respectively, with 10 bases between them. The germline CDR1 and CDR2 sequences are SGHTA and FQGNSA. Here the CDR3 DNA reads TGTGCCAGCAGCTTAGGGGAAGGGAACTACAATGAGCAGTTCTTC. Translated, it gives CASSLGEGNYNEQFF.

The genes are TRBV5-1 and TRBJ2-7, with D perhaps TRBD2 (5 bases). CDR1 is SGHRS, CDR2 YFSETQ, per germline. Trimming pared 4 bases from V and 3 bases from J, leaving 14 bases between. CDR3 length: 14 residues. CDR3: CASSPRPSSYEQYF. In nucleotides, the CDR3 is TGCGCCAGCAGCCCGCGGCCTAGCAGCTACGAGCAGTACTTC.

V and J are TRBV11-2 and TRBJ2-7, with no clear D. This CDR3 comprises 12 residues. The V end was cut by 5 bases, the J end by 5 bases, with 10 bases between. Germline CDR1 is SGHAT and CDR2 is FQNNGV. CDR3 nucleotide sequence: TGTGCCAGCAGCCTCCTCCGGGACGAGCAGTACTTC. Translation gives CASSLLRDEQYF. The full variable domain, with the rest looked up from reference TRBV11-2 and TRBJ2-7, is EAGVAQSPRYKIIEKRQSVAFWCNPISGHATLYWYQQILGQGPKLLIQFQNNGVVDDSQLPKDRFSAERLKGVDSTLKIQPAKLEDSAVYLCASSLLRDEQYFGPGTRLTVT.

V is TRBV5-5 and J is TRBJ2-3; weak D call: TRBD2 (5 bases). The V and J ends lost 1 base and 3 bases respectively, with 9 bases between them. The V gene's germline CDR1 is SGHKS and CDR2 YYEKEE (reference sequence). The CDR3 loop spans 14 amino acids. The CDR3 sequence: CASSLYPGTDTQYF. The CDR3 bases are TGTGCCAGCAGCTTGTACCCGGGGACAGATACGCAGTATTTT.

The rearrangement uses TRBV19 and TRBJ1-6; D gene uncertain. The length of the CDR3 is 14 residues. Germline assignment: CDR1 LNHDA and CDR2 SQIVND (reference sequence). V was cut by 6 bases and J by 3 bases, with 9 bases left in between. The CDR3 sequence is CASRGFSYNSPLHF. CDR3 nucleotides: TGTGCCAGTAGAGGGTTTAGCTATAATTCACCCCTCCACTTT.

This clone came up once. CDR3 nucleotides: TGTGCCAGCAGTGAGACCCAGGGGACTGAAGCTTTCTTT. Translated: CASSETQGTEAFF. The V gene is TRBV6-1, the J gene TRBJ1-1; D perhaps matches TRBD1 (6 bases). This CDR3 contains 13 residues. CDR1 and CDR2 from the germline V gene are MNHNS and SASEGT. The V and J ends lost 3 bases and 5 bases respectively, with 10 bases between them.

This chain links TRBV5-1 with TRBJ2-7; 7 nucleotides agree with TRBD1. Germline V gene lookup returns CDR1 SGHRS and CDR2 YFSETQ. There are 14 residues in the CDR3. V lost 7 bases, J lost 5 bases, and 12 bases stayed unmatched. Here the CDR3 reads CASGPNRDSHEQYF. CDR3 DNA sequence: TGCGCCAGCGGCCCCAACCGGGACAGTCACGAGCAGTACTTC.

The chain couples TRBV9 to TRBJ1-2; D may be TRBD1 (5 bases). The CDR3 extends over 12 amino acids. The germline V gene has CDR1 SGDLS and CDR2 YYNGEE. The V end was cut by 0 bases, the J end by 6 bases, with 6 bases between. This CDR3 is CASSVGGDGYTF. CDR3 nucleotides: TGTGCCAGCAGCGTAGGAGGGGATGGCTACACCTTC.

This clone was picked up a small number of times. The chain has TRBV5-1 and TRBJ1-2, with 8 bases fitting TRBD1. The CDR3 has 14 residues. J lost 8 bases, V lost 0 bases, and 6 bases had no gene match. Germline values: CDR1 SGHRS, CDR2 YFSETQ. Here the CDR3 DNA reads TGCGCCAGCAGCTTGGAAGGACAGGGCAGAGGCTACACCTTC. Its translation is CASSLEGQGRGYTF.

The V call is TRBV6-5, the J call TRBJ1-6; D ambiguous. Germline CDR1 is MNHEY and CDR2 is SVGAGI. The CDR3 has 15 amino acids. Trimming removed 8 bases from V and 0 bases from J, with 11 bases in between. CDR3 sequence reads: CASGQGSSYNSPLHF. CDR3 nucleotide sequence: TGTGCCAGCGGCCAAGGGAGCTCCTATAATTCACCCCTCCACTTT.

This chain links TRBV2 with TRBJ2-4, with 7 bases aligning to TRBD2. Germline V gene sequence: CDR1 SNHLY, CDR2 FYNNEI. CDR3 size: 14 residues. The junction had 8 bases not matched to a gene; V was cut back by 5 bases and J by 7 bases. CDR3 DNA sequence: TGTGCCAGCAGTCAGAGGACTAGTATCAACATTCAGTACTTC. This gives the protein CASSQRTSINIQYF.

Here the CDR3 DNA reads TGTGCCAGCAGCGCCCTCGGGGGGGCGGGTGAAAAACTGTTTTTT. As protein: CASSALGGAGEKLFF. The rearrangement uses TRBV4-2 and TRBJ1-4; possible D gene TRBD1, 6 bases. Trimming shortened V by 5 bases and J by 7 bases, and 17 bases separated the two germline ends. CDR3 length: 15 residues. CDR1 and CDR2 (germline): LGHNA, YNFKEQ.

V is TRBV5-8 and J is TRBJ2-3; D gene ambiguous. CDR3 length: 14 amino acids. Germline lookup yields CDR1 SGHTS and CDR2 YDEGEE. Trimming pared 4 bases from V and 0 bases from J, leaving 9 bases between. This CDR3 reads CASSRAPSTDTQYF. The CDR3 DNA is TGTGCCAGCAGCCGAGCCCCTAGCACAGATACGCAGTATTTT.

V and J are TRBV28 and TRBJ2-6; perhaps TRBD1 as D (6 bases). V lost 7 bases to trimming and J lost 2 bases, with 12 bases between them. In germline, CDR1 is MDHEN, CDR2 SYDVKM. The CDR3 spans 15 residues. CDR3 residues: CASIPGDAGANVLTF. In nucleotides, the CDR3 is TGTGCCAGCATCCCAGGGGATGCTGGGGCCAACGTCCTGACTTTC.